This T cell receptor (beta chain) was found in a study of cytomegalovirus exposure and HLA in healthy donors. Per the germline V gene, CDR1 is SGHTA and CDR2 is FQGNSA. The CDR3 is made up of 15 amino acids. V lost 5 bases, J lost 5 bases, and 17 bases lay in between. The data were produced by immunoSEQ multiplex PCR, yet TCRdb's version contains in-frame clones alone and is incomplete. The sample yields 100,000 to 150,000 clones, 90% to 96% seen once. Sequences were obtained from PBMCs. This receptor was identified in a man between 18 and 29 years old in good health and CMV-seronegative. The rearrangement joins TRBV7-2 to TRBJ2-3; tentative D call: TRBD1 (6 bases). This CDR3 is CASSPKGDRIDTQYF. The DNA for the CDR3 is TGTGCCAGCAGCCCCAAGGGGGATCGGATAGATACGCAGTATTTT.